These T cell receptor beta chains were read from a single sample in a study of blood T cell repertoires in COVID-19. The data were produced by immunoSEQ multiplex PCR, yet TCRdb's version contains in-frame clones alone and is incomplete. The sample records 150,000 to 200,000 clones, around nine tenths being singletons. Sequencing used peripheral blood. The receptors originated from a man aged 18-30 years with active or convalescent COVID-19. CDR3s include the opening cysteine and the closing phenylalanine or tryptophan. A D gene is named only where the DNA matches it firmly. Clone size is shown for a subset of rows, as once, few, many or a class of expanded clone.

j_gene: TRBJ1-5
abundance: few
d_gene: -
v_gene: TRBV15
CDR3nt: TGTGCCACCAGCAGAGGGGGGGACAGCAATCAGCCCCAGCATTTT
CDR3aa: CATSRGGDSNQPQHF

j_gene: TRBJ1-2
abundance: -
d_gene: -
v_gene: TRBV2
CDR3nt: TGTGCCAGCAGAACTCCCGGGGGGCTTTTTTATGGCTACACCTTC
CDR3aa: CASRTPGGLFYGYTF

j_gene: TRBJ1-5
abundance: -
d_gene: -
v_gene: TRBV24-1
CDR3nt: TGTGCCACCAGTGAGGCAGGGGACCCATATAGCAATCAGCCCCAGCATTTT
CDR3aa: CATSEAGDPYSNQPQHF

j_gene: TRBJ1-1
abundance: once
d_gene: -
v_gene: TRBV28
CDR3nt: TGTGCCAGCACCTCACCTACAGGGTCGCTGAACACTGAAGCTTTCTTT
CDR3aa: CASTSPTGSLNTEAFF

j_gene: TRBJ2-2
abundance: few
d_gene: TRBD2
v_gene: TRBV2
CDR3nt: TGTGCCAGCAGGACTAGCGGGGGGCACACCGGGGAGCTGTTTTTT
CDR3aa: CASRTSGGHTGELFF

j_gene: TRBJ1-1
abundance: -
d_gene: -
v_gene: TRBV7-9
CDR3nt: TGTGCCAGCAGCTTGATGCAGGGGCTAGGTGCTTTCTTT
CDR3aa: CASSLMQGLGAFF

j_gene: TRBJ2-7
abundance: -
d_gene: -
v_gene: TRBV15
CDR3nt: TGTGCCACCAGCCCTACCCAACTGAGGCACGAGCAGTACTTC
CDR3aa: CATSPTQLRHEQYF

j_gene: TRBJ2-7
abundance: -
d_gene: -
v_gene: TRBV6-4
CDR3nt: TGTGCCAGCAGTGCCACTAGGAACGAGCAGTACTTC
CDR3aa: CASSATRNEQYF

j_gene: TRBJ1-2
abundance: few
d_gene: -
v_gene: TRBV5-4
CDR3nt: TGTGCCAGCAGCCTCAAGGCAGGGATGAGGGGCTACACCTTC
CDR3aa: CASSLKAGMRGYTF

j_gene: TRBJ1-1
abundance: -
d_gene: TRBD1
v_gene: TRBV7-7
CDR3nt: TGTGCCAGCAGCTTTGGACAGGCCATGAACACTGAAGCTTTCTTT
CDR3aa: CASSFGQAMNTEAFF

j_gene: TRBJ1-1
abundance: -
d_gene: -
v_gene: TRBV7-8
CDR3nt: TGTGCCAGCAGCCCCGGAGATGGTCGAGCTGAAGCTTTCTTT
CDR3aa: CASSPGDGRAEAFF

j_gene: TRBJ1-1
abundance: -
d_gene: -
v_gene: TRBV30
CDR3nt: TGTGCCTGGAGTGTAAGGAGGGCTCCCGAAGCTTTCTTT
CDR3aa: CAWSVRRAPEAFF

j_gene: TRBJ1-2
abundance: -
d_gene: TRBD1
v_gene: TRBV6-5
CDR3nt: TGTGCCAGCAGGAAACAGGGGGCAAGTAACTATGGCTACACCTTC
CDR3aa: CASRKQGASNYGYTF

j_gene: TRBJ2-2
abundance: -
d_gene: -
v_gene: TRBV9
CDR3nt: TGTGCCAGCAGCGTTTCCATTACTACCACCGGGGAGCTGTTTTTT
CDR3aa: CASSVSITTTGELFF

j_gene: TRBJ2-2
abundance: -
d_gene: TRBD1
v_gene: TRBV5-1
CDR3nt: TGCGCCAGCAGCTTGGACAGGGGGCTGGCGAACACCGGGGAGCTGTTTTTT
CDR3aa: CASSLDRGLANTGELFF

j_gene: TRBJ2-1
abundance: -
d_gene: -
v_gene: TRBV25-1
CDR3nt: TGTGCCAGCAGTGAATTTGACTCCACGGATGAGCAGTTCTTC
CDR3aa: CASSEFDSTDEQFF

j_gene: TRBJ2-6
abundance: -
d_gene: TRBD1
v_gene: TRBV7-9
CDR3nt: TGTGCCAGCAGCTTGGCGGGACAGGGATTCTCTGGGGCCAACGTCCTGACTTTC
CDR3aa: CASSLAGQGFSGANVLTF

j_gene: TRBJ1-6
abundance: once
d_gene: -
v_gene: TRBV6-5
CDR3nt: TGTGCCAGCAGTTCCGGGTGGAATTCACCCCTCCACTTT
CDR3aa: CASSSGWNSPLHF

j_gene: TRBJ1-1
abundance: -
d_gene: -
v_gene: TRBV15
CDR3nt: TGTGCCACCAGCAGGGGAGGATCGAACACTGAAGCTTTCTTT
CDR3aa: CATSRGGSNTEAFF

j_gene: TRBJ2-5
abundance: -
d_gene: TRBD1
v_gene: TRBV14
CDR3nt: TGTGCCAGCAGCCGCGTCCGGGACAGGGGGCTAAGGGTGACCCAGTACTTC
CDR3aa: CASSRVRDRGLRVTQYF

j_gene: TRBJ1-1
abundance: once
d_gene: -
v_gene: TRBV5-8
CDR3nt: TGTGCCAGCAGCTTGGGGTCTCGAAGGGGCACTGAAGCTTTCTTT
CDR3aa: CASSLGSRRGTEAFF

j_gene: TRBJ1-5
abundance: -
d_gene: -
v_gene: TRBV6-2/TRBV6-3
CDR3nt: TGTGCCAGCAGCCAGGGGCAGTCTCAGCCCCAGCATTTT
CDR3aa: CASSQGQSQPQHF

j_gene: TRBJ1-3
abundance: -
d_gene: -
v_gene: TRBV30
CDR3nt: TGTGCCTGGAGCCCTAATGGGGGGTGGAACACCATATATTTT
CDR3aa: CAWSPNGGWNTIYF

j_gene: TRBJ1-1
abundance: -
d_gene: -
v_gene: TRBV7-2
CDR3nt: TGTGCCAGCAGCTTAATGGAGGGGCTTGGTACTTTCTTT
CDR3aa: CASSLMEGLGTFF

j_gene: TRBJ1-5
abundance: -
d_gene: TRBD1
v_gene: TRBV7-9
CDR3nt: TGTGCCAGCAGCCCGCGGACAGGCCCAAATCAGCCCCAGCATTTT
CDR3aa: CASSPRTGPNQPQHF

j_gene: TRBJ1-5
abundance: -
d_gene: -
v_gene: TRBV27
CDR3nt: TGTGCCAGCAGCCGGGGGGGGCCTAATCAGCCCCAGCATTTT
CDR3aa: CASSRGGPNQPQHF

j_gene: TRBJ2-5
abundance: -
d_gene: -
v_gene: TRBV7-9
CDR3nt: TGTGCCAGCAGCTTAGCACAGGCAGCAGAGACCCAGTACTTC
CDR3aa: CASSLAQAAETQYF

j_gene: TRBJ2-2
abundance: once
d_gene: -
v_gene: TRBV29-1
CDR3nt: TGCAGCGTTGAAGGGCCAGGGATGACCGGGGAGCTGTTTTTT
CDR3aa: CSVEGPGMTGELFF

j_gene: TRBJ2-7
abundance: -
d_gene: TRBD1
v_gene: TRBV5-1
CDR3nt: TGCGCCAGCAGCTTGAAAACAGGGGACTCCTACGAGCAGTACTTC
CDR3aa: CASSLKTGDSYEQYF

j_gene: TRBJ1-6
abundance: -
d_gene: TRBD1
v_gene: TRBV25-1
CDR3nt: TGTGCCAGCAGTGAGAACAGGGGATTGGGTAATTCACCCCTCCACTTT
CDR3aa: CASSENRGLGNSPLHF

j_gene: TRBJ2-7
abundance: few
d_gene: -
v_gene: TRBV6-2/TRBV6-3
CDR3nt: TGTGCCAGCAGTTATTCGGAGTCCTACGAGCAGTACTTC
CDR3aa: CASSYSESYEQYF

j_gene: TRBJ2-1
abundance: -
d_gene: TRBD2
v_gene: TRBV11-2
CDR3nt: TGTGCCAGCAGCTTAGAAGGGGGACTAGCGGTTGAGCAGTTCTTC
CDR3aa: CASSLEGGLAVEQFF

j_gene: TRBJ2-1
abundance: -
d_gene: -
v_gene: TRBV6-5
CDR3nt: TGTGCCAGCAGTTTAGCCCCCGTCTCCTACAATGAGCAGTTCTTC
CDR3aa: CASSLAPVSYNEQFF

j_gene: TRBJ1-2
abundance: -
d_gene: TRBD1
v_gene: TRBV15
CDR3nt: TGTGCCACCAGCAGAGCGGTCAGGGGGCAATATAACTATGGCTACACCTTC
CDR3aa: CATSRAVRGQYNYGYTF

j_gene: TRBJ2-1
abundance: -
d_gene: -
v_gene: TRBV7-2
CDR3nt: TGTGCCAGCAGCAACGTCCAGGGGAATGAGCAGTTCTTC
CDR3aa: CASSNVQGNEQFF